This record looks at one T cell receptor beta chain sequence and its context. Its antigen is not identified. This specimen belongs to a study of OX40 agonist ivuxolimab in advanced cancers. Whole-study results and caveats: By week 6 at 0.1 to 3.0 mg/kg, blood CD4+ and CD8+ T cells had expanded clonally. Also present in some nonresponders was a low level of normalized T-cell clonal expansion. Among the lowest peripheral clonal expansion occurred in 0.1-3.0 mg/kg partial responders.

Method: immunoSEQ multiplex PCR; TCRdb's copy keeps in-frame clones and lacks some. This sample has 70,000 to 95,000 clones; just over 85% occur once, and the top ten carry around 2.6%. Blood got drawn at baseline, again on cycle 4 day 1, and then on cycle 7 day 1. V was clipped by 5 bases and J by 4 bases; unmatched bases: 4. This CDR3 has 14 residues. Looked up from germline, CDR1 is MNHEY and CDR2 is SVGAGI. Sequencing used CD4+ or CD8+ T cells sorted from blood, obtained in a trial of the OX40 agonist ivuxolimab. The TCR comes from an adult with an advanced solid tumor such as melanoma, head and neck, liver or kidney cancer. The chain recombines TRBV6-5 with TRBJ1-2; 10 nucleotides agree with TRBD1. As DNA, the CDR3 is TGTGCCAGCAGTCGGACAGGGGGGTTCTATGGCTACACCTTC. Its translation is CASSRTGGFYGYTF.